This T cell receptor (beta chain) was obtained from a study of blood T cells in healthy people across ages. Findings and limits, study-wide: There was a strong correlation between TCR beta diversity and naive T cell percentage. Long-lived donors exceeded aged donors in naive CD4+ cells and diversity.

It was with a sample-barcoded 5' primer and a J-beta primer mix that a second PCR of roughly 7 to 12 cycles was run. TCRdb processed the 5' RACE reads anew with MiXCR; each CDR3 protein has one entry. The repertoire holds 2 million or so distinct CDR3 sequences, with roughly 50% as singletons. Comment on this clonotype: Its antigen remains unidentified.

The sample consisted of blood. The TCR was taken from a woman aged 40 to 50 in good health.

The chain's CDR3 is CASSSRLAGGFSSYNEQFF. CDR3 DNA: TGTGCCAGCAGCTCCCGACTAGCGGGGGGATTCAGCTCCTACAATGAGCAGTTCTTC. The gene calls are TRBV21-1 and TRBJ2-1; TRBD2, the D gene given by the table, was not confirmed from the DNA. TRBV21-1 is a pseudogene. This CDR3 comprises 19 residues.